This TCR beta chain derives from a study of blood T cells in healthy people across ages. The CDR3 spans 14 residues. Trimming at V came to 4 bases and at J to 1 base, leaving 6 bases not matched to a gene. Germline CDR1 reads SQVTM; CDR2 reads ANQGSEA. The second PCR ran about 6 to 11 cycles with a sample-barcoded 5' primer and J-beta primers. TCRdb re-called the 5' RACE reads with MiXCR, one entry per CDR3 protein. The table lists about 760,000 distinct CDR3 sequences, around 25% of them singletons. The study's findings and limits: With unsorted PBMCs, a conclusive comparison of naive versus antigen-experienced cells was not possible.

With regard to this clonotype: Its matching antigen is unknown.

The same sample was also used in a study of T cells of mothers and their children.

Specimen: blood. The chain combines TRBV29-1 with TRBJ2-5; 7 bases fit TRBD2. The source is a boy aged 5 to 17 in good health. DNA of the CDR3: TGCAGCGTTGTGGGCGGGGGATTCCAAGAGACCCAGTACTTC. This sequence encodes CSVVGGGFQETQYF.